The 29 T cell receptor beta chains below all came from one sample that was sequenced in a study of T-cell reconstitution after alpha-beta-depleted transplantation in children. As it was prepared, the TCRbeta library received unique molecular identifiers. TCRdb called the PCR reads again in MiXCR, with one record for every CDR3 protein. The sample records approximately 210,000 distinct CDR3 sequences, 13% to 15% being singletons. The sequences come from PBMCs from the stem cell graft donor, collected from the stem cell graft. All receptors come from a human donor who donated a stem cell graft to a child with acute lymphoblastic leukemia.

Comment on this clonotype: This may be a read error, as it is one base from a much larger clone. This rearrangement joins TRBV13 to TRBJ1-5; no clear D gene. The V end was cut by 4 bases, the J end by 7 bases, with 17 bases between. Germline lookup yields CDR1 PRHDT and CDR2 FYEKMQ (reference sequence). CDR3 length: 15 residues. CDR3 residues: CASSSRPLRGQPQHF. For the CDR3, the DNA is TGTGCCAGCAGCTCCCGACCCCTTCGGGGACAGCCCCAGCATTTT.

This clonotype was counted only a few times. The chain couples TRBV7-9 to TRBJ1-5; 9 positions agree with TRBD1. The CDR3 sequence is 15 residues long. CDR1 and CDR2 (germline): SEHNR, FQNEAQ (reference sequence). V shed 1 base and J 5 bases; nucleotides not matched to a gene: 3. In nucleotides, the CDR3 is TGTGCCAGCAGCTTAGGGACAGGGGACTATCAGCCCCAGCATTTT. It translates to CASSLGTGDYQPQHF.

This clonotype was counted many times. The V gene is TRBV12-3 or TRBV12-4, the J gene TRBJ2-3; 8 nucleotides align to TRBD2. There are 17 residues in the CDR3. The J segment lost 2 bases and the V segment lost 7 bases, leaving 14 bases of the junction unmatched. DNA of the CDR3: TGTGCCAGCACCTTGGGGCCTCTAGCGGGCCCCACAGATACGCAGTATTTT. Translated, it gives CASTLGPLAGPTDTQYF.

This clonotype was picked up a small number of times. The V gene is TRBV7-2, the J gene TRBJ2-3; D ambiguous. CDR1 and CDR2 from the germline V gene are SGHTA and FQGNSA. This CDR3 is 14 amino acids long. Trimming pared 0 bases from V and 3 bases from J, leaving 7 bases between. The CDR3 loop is CASSLAKVTDTQYF. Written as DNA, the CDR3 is TGTGCCAGCAGCTTAGCGAAGGTAACAGATACGCAGTATTTT.

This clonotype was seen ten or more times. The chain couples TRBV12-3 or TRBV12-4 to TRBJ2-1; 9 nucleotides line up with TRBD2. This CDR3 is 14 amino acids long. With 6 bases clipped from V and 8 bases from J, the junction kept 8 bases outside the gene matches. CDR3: CASRVAGEADEQFF. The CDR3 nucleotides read TGTGCCAGCAGAGTAGCGGGAGAGGCGGATGAGCAGTTCTTC.

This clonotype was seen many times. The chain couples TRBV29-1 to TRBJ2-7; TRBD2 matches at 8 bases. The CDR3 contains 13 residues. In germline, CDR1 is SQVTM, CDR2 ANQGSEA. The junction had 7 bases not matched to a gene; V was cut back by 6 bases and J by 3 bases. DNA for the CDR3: TGCAGCGTATGCGGGAGGTCTAACTACGAGCAGTACTTC. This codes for CSVCGRSNYEQYF.

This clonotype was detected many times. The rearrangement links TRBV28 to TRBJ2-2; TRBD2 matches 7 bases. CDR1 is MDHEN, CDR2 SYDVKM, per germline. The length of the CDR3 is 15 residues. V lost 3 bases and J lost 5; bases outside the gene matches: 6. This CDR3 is CASSLGGRGTGELFF. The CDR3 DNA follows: TGTGCCAGCAGTTTGGGAGGGAGAGGGACCGGGGAGCTGTTTTTT.

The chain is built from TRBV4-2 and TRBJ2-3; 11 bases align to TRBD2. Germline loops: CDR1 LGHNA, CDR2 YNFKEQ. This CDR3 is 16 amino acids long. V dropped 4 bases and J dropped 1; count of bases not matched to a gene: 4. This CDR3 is CASSRSTSGGTDTQYF. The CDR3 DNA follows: TGTGCCAGCAGCCGGTCGACTAGCGGGGGCACAGATACGCAGTATTTT.

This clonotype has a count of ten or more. The CDR3 DNA reads as TGTGCCAGCAGCGTAGTGGGACAGTTTAACAATGAGCAGTTCTTC. Translation gives CASSVVGQFNNEQFF. This sequence joins TRBV9 and TRBJ2-1, with TRBD1 identical over 7 bases. Germline V gene lookup returns CDR1 SGDLS and CDR2 YYNGEE. V lost 0 bases to trimming and J lost 5 bases; unmatched junction nucleotides: 5. The CDR3 is made up of 15 amino acids.

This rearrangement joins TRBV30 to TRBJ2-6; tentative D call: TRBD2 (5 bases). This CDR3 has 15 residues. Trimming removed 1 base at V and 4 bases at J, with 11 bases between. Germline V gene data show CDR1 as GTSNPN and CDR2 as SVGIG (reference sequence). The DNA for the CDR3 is TGTGCCTGGAGTGGACTACGGTACGGGGCCAACGTCCTGACTTTC. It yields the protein CAWSGLRYGANVLTF.

The CDR3 region is CATSHTRSGKETQYF. DNA of the CDR3: TGTGCCACCAGTCACACCCGTAGCGGAAAAGAGACCCAGTACTTC. The chain carries TRBV24-1 and TRBJ2-5, with a tentative D call TRBD2 (6 bases). With 6 bases removed from V and 3 bases from J, the gap between germline ends came to 16 bases. The CDR3 runs to 15 residues. Germline V gene data show CDR1 as KGHDR and CDR2 as SFDVKD.

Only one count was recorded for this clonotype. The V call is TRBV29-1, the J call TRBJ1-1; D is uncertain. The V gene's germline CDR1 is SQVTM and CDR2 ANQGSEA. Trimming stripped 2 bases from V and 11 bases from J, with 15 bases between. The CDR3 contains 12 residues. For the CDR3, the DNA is TGCAGCGTTGAATCTATAAACACGGGGGCTTTCTTT. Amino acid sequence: CSVESINTGAFF.

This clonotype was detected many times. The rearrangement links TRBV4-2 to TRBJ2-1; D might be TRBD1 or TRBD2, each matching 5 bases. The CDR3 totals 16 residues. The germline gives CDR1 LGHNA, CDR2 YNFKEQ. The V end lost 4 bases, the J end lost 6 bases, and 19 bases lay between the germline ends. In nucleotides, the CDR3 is TGTGCCAGCAGCCCCGGGGACGGTTCTGGCGGCAATGAGCAGTTCTTC. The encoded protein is CASSPGDGSGGNEQFF.

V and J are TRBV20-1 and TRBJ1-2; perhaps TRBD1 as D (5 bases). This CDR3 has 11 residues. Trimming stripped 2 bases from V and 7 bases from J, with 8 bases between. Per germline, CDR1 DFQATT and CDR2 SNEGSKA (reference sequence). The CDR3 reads CSARQGGGYTF. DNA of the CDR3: TGCAGTGCTAGACAGGGAGGTGGCTACACCTTC.

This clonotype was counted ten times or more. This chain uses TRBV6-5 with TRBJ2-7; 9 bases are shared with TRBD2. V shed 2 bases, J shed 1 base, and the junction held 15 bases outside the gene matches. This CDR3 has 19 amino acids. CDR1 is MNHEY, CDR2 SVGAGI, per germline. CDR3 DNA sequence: TGTGCCAGCAGTTACGGTGGTAGCGGGAGAAGAGGTGTATCCTACGAGCAGTACTTC. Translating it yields CASSYGGSGRRGVSYEQYF.

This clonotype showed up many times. For the CDR3, the DNA is TGCGCCAGCAGCTTGCAGGGTTGGGACAATGAGCAGTTCTTC. Residues: CASSLQGWDNEQFF. This chain uses TRBV5-1 with TRBJ2-1; D may be TRBD1 (5 bases). V lost 1 base, J lost 5 bases, and 10 bases lay in between. This CDR3 has 14 amino acids. CDR1 is SGHRS, CDR2 YFSETQ, per germline.

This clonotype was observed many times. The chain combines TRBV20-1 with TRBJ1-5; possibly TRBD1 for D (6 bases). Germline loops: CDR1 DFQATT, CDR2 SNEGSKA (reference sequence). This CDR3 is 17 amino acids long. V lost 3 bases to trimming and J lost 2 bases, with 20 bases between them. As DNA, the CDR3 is TGCAGTGCTAGTGGAACAGGGATAAGCCAGGGCAATCAGCCCCAGCATTTT. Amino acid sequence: CSASGTGISQGNQPQHF.

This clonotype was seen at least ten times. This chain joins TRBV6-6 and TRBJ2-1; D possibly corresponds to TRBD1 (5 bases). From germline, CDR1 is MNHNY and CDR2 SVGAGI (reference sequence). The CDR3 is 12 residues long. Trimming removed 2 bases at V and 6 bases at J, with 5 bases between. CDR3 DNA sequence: TGTGCCAGCAGTTACAGGGGCAATGAGCAGTTCTTC. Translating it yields CASSYRGNEQFF.

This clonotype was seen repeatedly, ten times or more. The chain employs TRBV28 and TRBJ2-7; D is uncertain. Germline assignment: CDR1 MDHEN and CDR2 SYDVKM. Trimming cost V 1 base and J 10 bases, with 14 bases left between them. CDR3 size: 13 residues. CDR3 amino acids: CASSLLTKEYQYF. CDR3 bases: TGTGCCAGCAGTTTATTGACGAAGGAGTACCAGTACTTC.

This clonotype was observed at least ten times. The CDR3 DNA reads TGTGCCAGCAGTCTTAGCGGGAGGAGAGATACGCAGTATTTT. This codes for CASSLSGRRDTQYF. This chain connects TRBV6-5 to TRBJ2-3; 10 bases map to TRBD2. This CDR3 region has 14 residues. V lost 5 bases and J lost 5; bases outside the gene matches: 4. Per germline, CDR1 MNHEY and CDR2 SVGAGI.

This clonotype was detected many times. The chain's CDR3 is CASSFGLAGVPEQFF. CDR3 nucleotide sequence: TGTGCCAGCAGCTTTGGACTAGCGGGAGTTCCTGAGCAGTTCTTC. The chain carries TRBV7-9 and TRBJ2-1; TRBD2 matches 13 bases. CDR3 length: 15 residues. CDR1 and CDR2 (germline): SEHNR, FQNEAQ (reference sequence). V lost 3 bases to trimming and J lost 9 bases; unmatched junction nucleotides: 5.

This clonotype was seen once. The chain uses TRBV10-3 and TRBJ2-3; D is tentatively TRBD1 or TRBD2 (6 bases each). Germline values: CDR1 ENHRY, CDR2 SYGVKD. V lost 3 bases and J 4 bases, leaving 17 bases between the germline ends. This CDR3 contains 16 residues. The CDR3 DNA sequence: TGTGCCATCAGTGACGGAGGGGAGTGGGGGCCAGATACGCAGTATTTT. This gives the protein CAISDGGEWGPDTQYF.

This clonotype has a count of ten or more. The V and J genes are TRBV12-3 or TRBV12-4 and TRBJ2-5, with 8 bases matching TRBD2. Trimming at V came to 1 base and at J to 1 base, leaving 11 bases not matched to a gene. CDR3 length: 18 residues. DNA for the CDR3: TGTGCCAGCAGTTTAGGCGAGGGGCTAGCGGGTCCCCAAGAGACCCAGTACTTC. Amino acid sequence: CASSLGEGLAGPQETQYF.

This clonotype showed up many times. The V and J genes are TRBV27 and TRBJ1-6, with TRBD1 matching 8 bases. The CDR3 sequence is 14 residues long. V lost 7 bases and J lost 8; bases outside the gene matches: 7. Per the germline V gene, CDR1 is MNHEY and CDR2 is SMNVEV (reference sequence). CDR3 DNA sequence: TGTGCCAGCACTACAATGGACAGGGATTCACCCCTCCACTTT. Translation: CASTTMDRDSPLHF.

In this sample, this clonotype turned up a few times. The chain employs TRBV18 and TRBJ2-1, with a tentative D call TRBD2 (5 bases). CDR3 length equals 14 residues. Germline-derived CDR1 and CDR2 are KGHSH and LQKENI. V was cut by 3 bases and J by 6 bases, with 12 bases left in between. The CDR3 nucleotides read TGTGCCAGCTCACCTCCGGGATACACCAATGAGCAGTTCTTC. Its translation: CASSPPGYTNEQFF.

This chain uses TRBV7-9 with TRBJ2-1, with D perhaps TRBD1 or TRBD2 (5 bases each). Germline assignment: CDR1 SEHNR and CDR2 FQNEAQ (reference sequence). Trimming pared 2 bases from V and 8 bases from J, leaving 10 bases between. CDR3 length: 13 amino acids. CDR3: CASSLWDGDEQFF. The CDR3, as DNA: TGTGCCAGCAGCTTATGGGACGGCGATGAGCAGTTCTTC.

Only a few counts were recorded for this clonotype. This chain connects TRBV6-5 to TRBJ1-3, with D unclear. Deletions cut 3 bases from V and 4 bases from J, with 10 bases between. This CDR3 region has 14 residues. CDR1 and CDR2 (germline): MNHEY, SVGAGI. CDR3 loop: CASSYPGAGNTIYF. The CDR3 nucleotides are TGTGCCAGCAGTTATCCGGGAGCCGGAAACACCATATATTTT.

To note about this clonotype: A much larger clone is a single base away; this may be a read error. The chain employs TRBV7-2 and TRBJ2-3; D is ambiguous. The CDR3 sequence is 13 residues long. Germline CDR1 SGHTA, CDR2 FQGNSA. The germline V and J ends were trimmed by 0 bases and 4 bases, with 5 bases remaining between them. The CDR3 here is CASSLASADTQYF. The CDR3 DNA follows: TGTGCCAGCAGCTTAGCCAGCGCAGATACGCAGTATTTT. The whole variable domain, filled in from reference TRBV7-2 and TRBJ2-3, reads GAGVSQSPSNKVTEKGKDVELRCDPISGHTALYWYRQSLGQGLEFLIYFQGNSAPDKSGLPSDRFSAERTGGSVSTLTIQRTQQEDSAVYLCASSLASADTQYFGPGTRLTVL.

CDR3 nucleotide sequence: TGTGCCAGCAGCCTAGCGGGAGGGATACGAGAGACCCAGTACTTC. Protein: CASSLAGGIRETQYF. J is TRBJ2-5 and V is TRBV5-4; the match to TRBD2 covers 12 bases. This CDR3 is 15 amino acids long. V gave up 4 bases and J gave up 4 bases; unmatched junction bases: 5. Germline-derived CDR1 and CDR2 are SGHNT and YYREEE (reference sequence).